This is a list of T cell receptor beta chains from one sample in a study of T cells in Graves' hyperthyroidism and ophthalmopathy. TCRdb recomputed calls from the multiplex PCR reads with MiXCR, one row per CDR3 protein. This sample has more than 450,000 distinct CDR3 sequences; nearly 20% occur once, and the top ten carry over 45%. The sequenced sample consisted of blood. These TCRs come from a man aged 40-49 years with Graves' ophthalmopathy. Each CDR3 is given with its conserved first and last residue. The D gene is left open where the match is weak. The size entry is marked missing in some rows and otherwise reads once, few, many or a size class.

TRBV6-5,TRBJ1-2,-,-,CASSYSGGHYGYTF,TGTGCCAGCAGTTACTCGGGGGGCCACTATGGCTACACCTTC
TRBV7-8,TRBJ1-2,-,-,CASSPINVGGHDYGYTF,TGTGCCAGCAGCCCGATAAACGTCGGGGGTCACGACTATGGCTACACCTTC
TRBV7-9,TRBJ1-5,-,-,CASSLNGQPQHF,TGTGCCAGCAGCTTAAATGGTCAGCCCCAGCATTTT
TRBV6-1,TRBJ1-1,many,-,CASRQHLEAFF,TGTGCCAGCAGGCAACATCTGGAAGCTTTCTTT
TRBV12-3/TRBV12-4,TRBJ2-2,-,TRBD2,CASSSGSGGVDTGELFF,TGTGCCAGCAGTTCCGGTAGCGGGGGCGTGGACACCGGGGAGCTGTTTTTT
TRBV6-5,TRBJ2-7,many,TRBD2,CASSFSGGGGDEQYF,TGTGCCAGCAGTTTCTCGGGAGGGGGTGGAGACGAGCAGTACTTC
TRBV30,TRBJ2-7,-,TRBD1,CAWSVRGPGQGANEQYF,TGTGCCTGGAGTGTAAGGGGGCCGGGACAGGGTGCGAACGAGCAGTACTTC
TRBV28,TRBJ1-5,few,-,CASSPEYQNQPQHF,TGTGCCAGCAGTCCCGAATACCAAAATCAGCCCCAGCATTTT
TRBV2,TRBJ2-3,many,TRBD2,CASSAGLAGVDTQYF,TGTGCCAGCAGTGCAGGACTAGCGGGGGTGGATACGCAGTATTTT
TRBV10-3,TRBJ1-5,-,-,CAIARDSNQPQHF,TGTGCCATCGCCAGGGATAGCAATCAGCCCCAGCATTTT
TRBV5-1,TRBJ2-7,few,-,CASSSGDTFLSYEQYF,TGCGCCAGCAGCTCGGGGGACACCTTCCTCTCCTACGAGCAGTACTTC
TRBV10-3,TRBJ2-7,many,TRBD2,CAISESKRDLYEQYF,TGTGCCATCAGTGAGTCGAAGCGGGACTTGTACGAGCAGTACTTC
TRBV11-2,TRBJ2-7,many,TRBD1,CASSSWTGFYEQYF,TGTGCCAGCAGCTCCTGGACAGGATTCTACGAGCAGTACTTC
TRBV30,TRBJ2-7,few,-,CAWSDGNSYEQYF,TGTGCCTGGAGTGACGGTAACTCCTACGAGCAGTACTTC
TRBV4-2,TRBJ1-5,-,-,CASSLLLGGEPQHF,TGTGCCAGCAGCCTACTCCTAGGAGGGGAGCCCCAGCATTTT
TRBV30,TRBJ1-4,few,-,CAWSRWTDKLFF,TGTGCCTGGAGTAGGTGGACTGATAAACTGTTTTTT
TRBV6-1,TRBJ2-7,few,-,CASSVERAYEQYF,TGTGCCAGCAGTGTTGAGCGCGCCTACGAGCAGTACTTC
TRBV5-1,TRBJ2-1,many,TRBD2,CASARLERRGDNNEQFF,TGCGCCAGCGCCAGGCTCGAGCGGCGGGGGGACAACAATGAGCAGTTCTTC
TRBV12-3/TRBV12-4,TRBJ1-5,few,-,CASSSTGFSNQPQHF,TGTGCCAGCAGTTCAACAGGGTTTAGCAATCAGCCCCAGCATTTT
TRBV6-1,TRBJ2-1,few,TRBD1,CASSGTGFNEQFF,TGTGCCAGCTCCGGGACAGGGTTCAATGAGCAGTTCTTC
TRBV30,TRBJ2-3,-,-,CAWRIGSPSLDTQYF,TGTGCCTGGAGAATTGGCTCCCCAAGCCTAGATACGCAGTATTTT
TRBV15,TRBJ1-4,many,-,CATSVTFVDEKLFF,TGTGCCACCAGCGTAACGTTTGTGGATGAAAAACTGTTTTTT
TRBV12-3/TRBV12-4,TRBJ1-3,few,-,CASSRVYSGNTIYF,TGTGCCAGCAGTCGGGTGTACTCTGGAAACACCATATATTTT
TRBV20-1,TRBJ2-5,-,-,CSARGTSGETQYF,TGCAGTGCCAGAGGGACTTCGGGGGAGACCCAGTACTTC
TRBV18,TRBJ1-2,many,-,CASSESRTNYGYTF,TGTGCCAGCTCAGAATCACGTACTAACTATGGCTACACCTTC
TRBV7-2,TRBJ2-3,few,-,CASSLVRADTDTQYF,TGTGCCAGCAGCTTAGTTCGGGCGGACACAGATACGCAGTATTTT
TRBV7-2,TRBJ1-2,many,-,CASSLQAYGYTF,TGTGCCAGCAGCTTACAGGCCTATGGCTACACCTTC
TRBV2,TRBJ1-1,many,-,CASSEPRGVAVNTEAFF,TGTGCCAGCAGTGAACCCCGCGGGGTGGCAGTGAACACTGAAGCTTTCTTT
TRBV27,TRBJ1-2,-,TRBD1,CASSPTGGSGYTF,TGTGCCAGCAGTCCGACAGGGGGCTCTGGCTACACCTTC
TRBV20-1,TRBJ2-7,few,-,CSALDGRHYEQYF,TGCAGTGCTCTCGACGGACGGCACTACGAGCAGTACTTC
TRBV2,TRBJ2-7,few,TRBD1,CASHTGQGREQYF,TGTGCCAGCCACACCGGACAGGGGAGAGAGCAGTACTTC
TRBV7-9,TRBJ1-3,-,TRBD1,CASRPRTGSFSGNTIYF,TGTGCCAGCAGGCCTAGGACAGGAAGCTTCTCTGGAAACACCATATATTTT
TRBV2,TRBJ2-4,many,-,CASSEGGRRTKNIQYF,TGTGCCAGCAGTGAAGGGGGGAGGAGGACCAAAAACATTCAGTACTTC
TRBV7-9,TRBJ1-6,few,-,CASSLGAAINSPLHF,TGTGCCAGCAGCTTAGGGGCAGCGATAAATTCACCCCTCCACTTT
TRBV9,TRBJ1-1,many,-,CASSAGTEAFF,TGTGCCAGCTCCGCCGGGACAGAAGCTTTCTTT
TRBV10-3,TRBJ2-5,few,TRBD2,CAALGAGGGETQYF,TGTGCCGCCTTAGGAGCGGGAGGAGGAGAGACCCAGTACTTC
TRBV7-9,TRBJ2-1,few,-,CASSLEWDLTQFF,TGTGCCAGCAGCTTAGAATGGGACCTTACTCAGTTCTTC
TRBV5-1,TRBJ2-1,many,TRBD1,CASSLAATGANEQFF,TGCGCCAGCAGCTTGGCCGCGACAGGGGCAAATGAGCAGTTCTTC
TRBV6-1,TRBJ1-2,many,TRBD1,CASLGQGAWENGYTF,TGTGCCAGCTTGGGACAGGGGGCGTGGGAGAACGGCTACACCTTC
TRBV6-1,TRBJ2-7,many,-,CASRGRLSSEQYF,TGTGCCAGCAGGGGACGGCTTTCTAGCGAGCAGTACTTC
TRBV4-3,TRBJ2-3,-,TRBD2,CASSHSPGLAVTDTQYF,TGCGCCAGCAGCCATTCCCCCGGACTAGCAGTCACAGATACGCAGTATTTT
TRBV6-1,TRBJ1-5,-,-,CASSVTGIDNQPQHF,TGTGCCAGCAGTGTGACAGGAATTGACAATCAGCCCCAGCATTTT
TRBV10-3,TRBJ1-1,-,-,CAISELDEGDTEAFF,TGTGCCATCAGTGAGCTGGACGAGGGGGACACTGAAGCTTTCTTT
TRBV30,TRBJ2-3,many,TRBD2,CAWSSVRGVDTQYF,TGTGCCTGGAGTTCTGTGCGGGGGGTGGATACGCAGTATTTT
TRBV14,TRBJ2-1,few,TRBD2,CASSQDFAGTSGRGSNNEQFF,TGTGCCAGCAGCCAAGATTTCGCCGGGACTAGCGGTCGCGGGTCAAACAATGAGCAGTTCTTC
TRBV7-6,TRBJ2-2,-,-,CASSATQNTGELFF,TGTGCCAGCAGCGCCACCCAGAACACCGGGGAGCTGTTTTTT
TRBV7-2,TRBJ2-5,few,-,CASSLVHKTQYF,TGTGCCAGCAGCTTAGTTCACAAGACCCAGTACTTC
TRBV6-1,TRBJ1-1,many,-,CASCDLEAFF,TGTGCCAGCTGTGACCTAGAAGCTTTCTTT